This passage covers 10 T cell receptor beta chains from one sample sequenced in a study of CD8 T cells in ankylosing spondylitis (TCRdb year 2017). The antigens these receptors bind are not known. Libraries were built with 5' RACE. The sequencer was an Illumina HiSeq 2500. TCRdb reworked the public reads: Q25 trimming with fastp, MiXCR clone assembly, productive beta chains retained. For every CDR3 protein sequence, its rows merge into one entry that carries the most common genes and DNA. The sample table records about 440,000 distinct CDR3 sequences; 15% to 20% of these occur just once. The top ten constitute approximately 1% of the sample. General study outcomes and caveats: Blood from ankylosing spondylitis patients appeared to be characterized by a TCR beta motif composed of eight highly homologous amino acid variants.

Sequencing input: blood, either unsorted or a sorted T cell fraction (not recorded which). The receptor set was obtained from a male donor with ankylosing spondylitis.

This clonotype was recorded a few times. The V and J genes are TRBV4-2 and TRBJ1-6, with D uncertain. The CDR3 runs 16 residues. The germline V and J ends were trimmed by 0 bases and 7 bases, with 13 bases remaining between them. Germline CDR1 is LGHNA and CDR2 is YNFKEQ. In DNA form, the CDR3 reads TGTGCCAGCAGCCAAGATCTCCCAGTTCGGAATTCACCCCTCCACTTT. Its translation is CASSQDLPVRNSPLHF.

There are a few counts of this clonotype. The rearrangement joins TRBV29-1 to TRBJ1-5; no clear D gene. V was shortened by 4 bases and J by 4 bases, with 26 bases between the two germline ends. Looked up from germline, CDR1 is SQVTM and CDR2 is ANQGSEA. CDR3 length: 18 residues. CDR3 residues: CSVVGEGHKLIGNQPQHF. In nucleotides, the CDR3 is TGCAGCGTTGTCGGAGAGGGCCATAAGCTAATAGGTAATCAGCCCCAGCATTTT. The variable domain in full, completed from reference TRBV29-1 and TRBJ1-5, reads SAVISQKPSRDICQRGTSLTIQCQVDSQVTMMFWYRQQPGQSLTLIATANQGSEATYESGFVIDKFPISRPNLTFSTLTVSNMSPEDSSIYLCSVVGEGHKLIGNQPQHFGDGTRLSIL.

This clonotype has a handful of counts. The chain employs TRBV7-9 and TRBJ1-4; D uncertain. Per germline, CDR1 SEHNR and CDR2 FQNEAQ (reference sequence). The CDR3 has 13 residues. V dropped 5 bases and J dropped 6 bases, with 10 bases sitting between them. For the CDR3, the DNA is TGTGCCAGCAGCCCCGGTTGGGATGAAAAACTGTTTTTT. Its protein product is CASSPGWDEKLFF.

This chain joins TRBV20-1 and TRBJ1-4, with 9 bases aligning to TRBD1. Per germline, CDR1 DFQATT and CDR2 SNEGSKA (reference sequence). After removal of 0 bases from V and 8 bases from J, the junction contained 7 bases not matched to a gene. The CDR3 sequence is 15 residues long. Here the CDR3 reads CSARDYRGLAEKLFF. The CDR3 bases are TGCAGTGCTAGAGACTACAGGGGGCTGGCGGAAAAACTGTTTTTT.

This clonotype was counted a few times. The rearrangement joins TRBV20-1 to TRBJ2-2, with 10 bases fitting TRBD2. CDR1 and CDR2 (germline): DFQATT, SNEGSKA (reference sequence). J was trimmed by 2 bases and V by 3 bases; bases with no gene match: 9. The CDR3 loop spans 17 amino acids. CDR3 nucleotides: TGCAGTGCTAGCGATTTAGCGGGAGGACTTAACACCGGGGAGCTGTTTTTT. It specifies CSASDLAGGLNTGELFF.

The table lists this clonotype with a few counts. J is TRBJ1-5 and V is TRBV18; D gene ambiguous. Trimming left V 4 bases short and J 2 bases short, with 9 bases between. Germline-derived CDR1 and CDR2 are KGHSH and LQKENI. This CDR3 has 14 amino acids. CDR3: CASSLGDGNQPQHF. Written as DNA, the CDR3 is TGTGCCAGCTCACTTGGGGATGGCAATCAGCCCCAGCATTTT.

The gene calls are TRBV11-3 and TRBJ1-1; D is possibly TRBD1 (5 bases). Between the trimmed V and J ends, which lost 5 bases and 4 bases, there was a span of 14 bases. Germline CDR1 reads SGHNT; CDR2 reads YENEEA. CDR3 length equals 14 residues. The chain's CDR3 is CASSPNGGSTEAFF. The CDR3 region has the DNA TGTGCCAGCAGCCCTAATGGGGGGTCCACTGAAGCTTTCTTT.

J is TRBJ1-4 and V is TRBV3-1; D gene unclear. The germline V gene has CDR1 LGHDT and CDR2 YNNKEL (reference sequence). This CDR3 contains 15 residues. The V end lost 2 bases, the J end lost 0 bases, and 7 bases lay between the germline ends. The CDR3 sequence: CASSQMRSTNEKLFF. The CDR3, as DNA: TGTGCCAGCAGCCAAATGAGGTCAACTAATGAAAAACTGTTTTTT.

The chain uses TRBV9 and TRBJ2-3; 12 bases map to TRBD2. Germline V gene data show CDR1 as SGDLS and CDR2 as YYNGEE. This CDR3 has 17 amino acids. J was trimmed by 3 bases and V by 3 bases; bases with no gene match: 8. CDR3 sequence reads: CASSAGLAGGQTDTQYF. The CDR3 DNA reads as TGTGCCAGCAGCGCCGGCCTAGCGGGGGGGCAAACAGATACGCAGTATTTT.

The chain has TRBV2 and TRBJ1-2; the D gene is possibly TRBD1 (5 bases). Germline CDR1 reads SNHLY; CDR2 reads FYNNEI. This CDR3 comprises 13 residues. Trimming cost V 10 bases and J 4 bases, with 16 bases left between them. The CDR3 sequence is CANVGGSGYGYTF. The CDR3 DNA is TGTGCCAACGTTGGGGGAAGCGGCTATGGCTACACCTTC.